These 11 T cell receptor beta chains were sequenced from one sample in a study of siplizumab effects on memory and regulatory T cells. Produced via immunoSEQ multiplex PCR; TCRdb's table is partial and in-frame only. The sample lists roughly 120,000 clones; roughly 94% were seen once. Material: non-Treg CD4+ T cells sorted from blood. The source of these receptors is a human donor in good health.

This chain uses TRBV5-1 with TRBJ1-4; 7 positions match TRBD1. Germline V gives CDR1 SGHRS, CDR2 YFSETQ. The CDR3 spans 14 residues. Germline trimming cut 4 bases from V and 5 bases from J; bases unmatched to any gene: 5. The CDR3 DNA reads TGCGCCAGCAGCATCCAGACAGGGAATGAAAAACTGTTTTTT. Amino acids: CASSIQTGNEKLFF. Supplemented by reference TRBV5-1 and TRBJ1-4, the full variable domain reads KAGVTQTPRYLIKTRGQQVTLSCSPISGHRSVSWYQQTPGQGLQFLFEYFSETQRNKGNFPGRFSGRQFSNSRSEMNVSTLELGDSALYLCASSIQTGNEKLFFGSGTQLSVL.

CDR3 in DNA: TGTGCCAGCAGGACTAGACTAACCACCTACGAGCAGTACTTC. It yields the protein CASRTRLTTYEQYF. The chain recombines TRBV11-2 with TRBJ2-7; tentative D call: TRBD2 (6 bases). Germline V gene sequence: CDR1 SGHAT, CDR2 FQNNGV. This CDR3 region has 14 residues. V was cut by 6 bases and J by 2 bases, with 14 bases left in between.

This clone occurred once. The chain employs TRBV7-9 and TRBJ2-7; D is undetermined. The CDR3 has 14 amino acids. V was pared by 3 bases and J by 4 bases, with 13 bases between. Germline loops: CDR1 SEHNR, CDR2 FQNEAQ (reference sequence). The CDR3 here is CASSFGSVPYEQYF. CDR3 in DNA: TGTGCCAGCAGCTTTGGCAGCGTTCCGTACGAGCAGTACTTC.

The chain has TRBV18 and TRBJ2-7, with unresolved D. The germline V and J ends were trimmed by 2 bases and 0 bases, with 2 bases remaining between them. The CDR3 has 12 residues. Germline CDR1 and CDR2: KGHSH and LQKENI. CDR3 amino acids: CASSPASYEQYF. For the CDR3, the DNA is TGTGCCAGCTCACCAGCCTCCTACGAGCAGTACTTC. Filled out from reference TRBV18 and TRBJ2-7, the complete variable domain reads NAGVMQNPRHLVRRRGQEARLRCSPMKGHSHVYWYRQLPEEGLKFMVYLQKENIIDESGMPKERFSAEFPKEGPSILRIQQVVRGDSAAYFCASSPASYEQYFGPGTRLTVT.

A remark on this clone: Other DNA sequences within the sample encode an identical CDR3. J is TRBJ1-2 and V is TRBV27; 12 bases line up with TRBD1. CDR1 is MNHEY and CDR2 is SMNVEV in the germline V gene (reference sequence). The J segment lost 1 base and the V segment lost 6 bases, leaving 18 bases of the junction unmatched. The CDR3 is made up of 20 amino acids. CDR3 sequence: CASRPGQGARFIFVNYGYTF. The DNA of the CDR3 is TGTGCCAGCAGACCGGGACAGGGGGCGCGGTTCATCTTCGTTAACTATGGCTACACCTTC.

The chain recombines TRBV5-1 with TRBJ1-1; a weak D match, TRBD1 (5 bases). Per the germline V gene, CDR1 is SGHRS and CDR2 is YFSETQ. Trimming cost V 3 bases and J 5 bases, with 8 bases left between them. The CDR3 extends over 12 amino acids. This CDR3 is CASSWGKTEAFF. DNA for the CDR3: TGCGCCAGCAGCTGGGGGAAAACTGAAGCTTTCTTT.

J is TRBJ2-3 and V is TRBV5-1; D is perhaps TRBD2 (6 bases). Trimming shortened V by 5 bases and J by 2 bases, and 12 bases separated the two germline ends. Germline values: CDR1 SGHRS, CDR2 YFSETQ. The CDR3 has 14 residues. The CDR3 region is CASRAGWVTDTQYF. The CDR3 bases are TGCGCCAGCAGAGCGGGTTGGGTCACAGATACGCAGTATTTT.

The rearrangement joins TRBV7-9 to TRBJ2-1; D is undetermined. The CDR3 consists of 11 residues. The V end lost 4 bases, the J end lost 9 bases, and 7 bases lay between the germline ends. Germline V gives CDR1 SEHNR, CDR2 FQNEAQ (reference sequence). The CDR3 sequence: CASSWAVEQFF. In DNA, the CDR3 is TGTGCCAGCAGCTGGGCTGTTGAGCAGTTCTTC.

V and J are TRBV5-1 and TRBJ2-5; tentative D call: TRBD2 (5 bases). CDR1 is SGHRS and CDR2 is YFSETQ in the germline V gene. CDR3 length: 14 residues. V lost 1 base, J lost 4 bases, and 11 bases lay in between. This chain's CDR3 is CASSLTGKGETQYF. The CDR3 DNA reads as TGCGCCAGCAGCTTGACGGGGAAAGGAGAGACCCAGTACTTC. Full variable domain (outside the CDR3, taken from reference TRBV5-1 and TRBJ2-5): KAGVTQTPRYLIKTRGQQVTLSCSPISGHRSVSWYQQTPGQGLQFLFEYFSETQRNKGNFPGRFSGRQFSNSRSEMNVSTLELGDSALYLCASSLTGKGETQYFGPGTRLLVL.

The CDR3 region has the DNA TGTGCCAGCAGCTTTTACAGGGGGGTCTATGGCTACACCTTC. Translation: CASSFYRGVYGYTF. The chain links TRBV21-1 to TRBJ1-2; the table's D call TRBD1 went unverified against the DNA. TRBV21-1 is a known pseudogene. CDR3 length: 14 amino acids.

The J gene is TRBJ2-1, the V gene TRBV18; D is possibly TRBD2 (6 bases). The CDR3 covers 12 residues. CDR1 is KGHSH and CDR2 is LQKENI in the germline V gene. Trimming left V 6 bases short and J 10 bases short, with 13 bases between. The CDR3 nucleotides read TGTGCCAGCTCGGGCGGGGCAACAGAGCAGTTCTTC. It encodes CASSGGATEQFF.